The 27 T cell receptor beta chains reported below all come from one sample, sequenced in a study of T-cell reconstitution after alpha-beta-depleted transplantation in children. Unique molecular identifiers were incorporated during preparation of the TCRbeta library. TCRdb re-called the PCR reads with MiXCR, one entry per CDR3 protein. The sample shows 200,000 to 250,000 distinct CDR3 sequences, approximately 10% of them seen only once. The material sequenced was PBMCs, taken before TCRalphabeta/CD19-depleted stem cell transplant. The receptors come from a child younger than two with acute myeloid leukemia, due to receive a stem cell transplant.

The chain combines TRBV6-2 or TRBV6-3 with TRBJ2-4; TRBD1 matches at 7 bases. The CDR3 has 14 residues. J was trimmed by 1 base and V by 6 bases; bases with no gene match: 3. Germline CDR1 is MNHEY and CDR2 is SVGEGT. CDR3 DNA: TGTGCCAGCAGCCCACAGGGGGCCAAAAACATTCAGTACTTC. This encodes CASSPQGAKNIQYF.

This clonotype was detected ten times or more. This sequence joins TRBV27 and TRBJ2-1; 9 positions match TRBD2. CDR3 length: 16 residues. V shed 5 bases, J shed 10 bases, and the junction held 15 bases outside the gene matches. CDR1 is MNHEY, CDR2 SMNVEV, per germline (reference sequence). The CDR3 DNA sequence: TGTGCCAGCAGTGAGGCGTCCGGGACTAGCCTCCGGGAGCAGTTCTTC. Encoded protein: CASSEASGTSLREQFF.

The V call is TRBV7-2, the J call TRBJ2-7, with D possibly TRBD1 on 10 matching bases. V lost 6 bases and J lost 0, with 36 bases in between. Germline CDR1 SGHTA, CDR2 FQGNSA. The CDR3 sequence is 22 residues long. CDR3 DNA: TGTGCCAGCAGAAAATGGACAGGGGGGGTGGAAAAGCGGGGGGCGAGCTCCTACGAGCAGTACTTC. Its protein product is CASRKWTGGVEKRGASSYEQYF.

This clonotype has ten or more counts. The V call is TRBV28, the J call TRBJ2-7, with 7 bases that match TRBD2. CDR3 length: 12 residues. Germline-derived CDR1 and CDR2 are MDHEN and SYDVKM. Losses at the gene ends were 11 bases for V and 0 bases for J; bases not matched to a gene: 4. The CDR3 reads CASGRFSYEQYF. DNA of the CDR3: TGTGCCTCCGGGAGGTTCTCCTACGAGCAGTACTTC.

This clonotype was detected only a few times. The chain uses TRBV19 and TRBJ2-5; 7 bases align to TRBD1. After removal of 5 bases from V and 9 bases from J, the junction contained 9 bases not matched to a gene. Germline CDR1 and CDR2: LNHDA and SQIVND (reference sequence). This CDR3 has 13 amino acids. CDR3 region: CASSPGQAGAQYF. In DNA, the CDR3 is TGTGCCAGTAGTCCTGGACAGGCCGGGGCCCAGTACTTC.

The CDR3 here is CASSFGAGGGYEQYF. The DNA for the CDR3 is TGTGCCAGCAGTTTTGGGGCAGGGGGCGGCTACGAGCAGTACTTC. This sequence joins TRBV12-3 or TRBV12-4 and TRBJ2-7, with TRBD1 identical over 8 bases. V trimming: 3 bases; J trimming: 3 bases; junction bases outside the gene matches: 7. The CDR3 has 15 residues.

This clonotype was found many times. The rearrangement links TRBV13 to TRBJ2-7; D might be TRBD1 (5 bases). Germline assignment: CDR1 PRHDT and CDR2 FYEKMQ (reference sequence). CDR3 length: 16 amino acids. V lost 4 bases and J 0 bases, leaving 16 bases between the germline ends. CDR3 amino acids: CASSSLQASSSYEQYF. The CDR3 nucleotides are TGTGCCAGCAGCTCGCTACAGGCGTCGAGCTCCTACGAGCAGTACTTC. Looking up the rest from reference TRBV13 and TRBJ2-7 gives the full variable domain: AAGVIQSPRHLIKEKRETATLKCYPIPRHDTVYWYQQGPGQDPQFLISFYEKMQSDKGSIPDRFSAQQFSDYHSELNMSSLELGDSALYFCASSSLQASSSYEQYFGPGTRLTVT.

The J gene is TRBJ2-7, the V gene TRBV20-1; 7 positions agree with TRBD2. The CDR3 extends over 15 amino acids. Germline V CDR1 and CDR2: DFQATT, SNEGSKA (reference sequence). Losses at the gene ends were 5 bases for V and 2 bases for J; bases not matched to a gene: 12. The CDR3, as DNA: TGCAGTGCTCCCACAAGGGCTAGCGGTACCTACGAGCAGTACTTC. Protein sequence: CSAPTRASGTYEQYF.

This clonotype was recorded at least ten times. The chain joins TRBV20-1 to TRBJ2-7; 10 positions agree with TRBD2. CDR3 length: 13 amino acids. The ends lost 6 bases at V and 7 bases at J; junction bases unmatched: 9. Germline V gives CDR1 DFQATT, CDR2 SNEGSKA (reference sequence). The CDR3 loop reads CSAPLAGVGEQYF. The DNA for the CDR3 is TGCAGTGCCCCCCTAGCGGGAGTAGGTGAGCAGTACTTC.

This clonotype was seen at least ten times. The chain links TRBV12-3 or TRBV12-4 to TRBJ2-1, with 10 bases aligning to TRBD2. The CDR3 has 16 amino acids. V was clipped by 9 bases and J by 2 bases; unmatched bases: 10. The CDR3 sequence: CASQGSLAGAYNEQFF. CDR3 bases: TGTGCCAGTCAGGGCAGCCTAGCGGGAGCCTACAATGAGCAGTTCTTC.

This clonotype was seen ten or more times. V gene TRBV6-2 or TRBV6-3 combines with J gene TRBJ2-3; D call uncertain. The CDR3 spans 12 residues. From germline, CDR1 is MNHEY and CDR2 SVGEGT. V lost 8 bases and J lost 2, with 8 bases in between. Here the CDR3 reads CASSKDTDTQYF. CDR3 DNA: TGTGCCAGCTCGAAGGACACAGATACGCAGTATTTT.

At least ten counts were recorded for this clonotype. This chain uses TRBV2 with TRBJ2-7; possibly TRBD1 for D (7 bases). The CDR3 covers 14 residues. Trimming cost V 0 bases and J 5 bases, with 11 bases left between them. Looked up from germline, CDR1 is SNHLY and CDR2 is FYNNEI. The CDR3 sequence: CASSEAGRGDEQYF. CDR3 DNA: TGTGCCAGCAGTGAAGCAGGCAGGGGGGACGAGCAGTACTTC.

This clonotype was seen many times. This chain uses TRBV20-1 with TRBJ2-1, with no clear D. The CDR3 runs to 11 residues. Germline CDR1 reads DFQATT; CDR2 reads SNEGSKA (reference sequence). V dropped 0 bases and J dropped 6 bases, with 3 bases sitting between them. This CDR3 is CSARESNEQFF. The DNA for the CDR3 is TGCAGTGCTAGAGAGAGCAATGAGCAGTTCTTC.

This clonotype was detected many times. The CDR3 sequence: CASSLGSGAWDTEAFF. The CDR3 DNA reads as TGTGCCAGCAGTTTAGGGTCGGGGGCCTGGGACACTGAAGCTTTCTTT. The genes are TRBV12-3 or TRBV12-4 and TRBJ1-1, with a weak D call TRBD1 (6 bases). Trimming took off 1 base at V and 3 bases at J, with 15 bases between the two ends. This CDR3 is 16 amino acids long.

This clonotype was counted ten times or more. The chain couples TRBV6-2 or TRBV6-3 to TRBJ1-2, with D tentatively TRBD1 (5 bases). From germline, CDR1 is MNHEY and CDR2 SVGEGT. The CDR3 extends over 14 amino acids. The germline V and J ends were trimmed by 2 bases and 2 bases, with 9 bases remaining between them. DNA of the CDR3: TGTGCCAGCAGTTACCCCCGGGACAACTATGGCTACACCTTC. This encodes CASSYPRDNYGYTF.

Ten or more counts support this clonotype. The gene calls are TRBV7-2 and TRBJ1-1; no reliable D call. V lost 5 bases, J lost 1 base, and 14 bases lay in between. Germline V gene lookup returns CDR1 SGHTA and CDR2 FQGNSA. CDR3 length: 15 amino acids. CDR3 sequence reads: CASSAPTYRNTEAFF. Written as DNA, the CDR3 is TGTGCCAGCAGCGCCCCCACCTATAGGAACACTGAAGCTTTCTTT.

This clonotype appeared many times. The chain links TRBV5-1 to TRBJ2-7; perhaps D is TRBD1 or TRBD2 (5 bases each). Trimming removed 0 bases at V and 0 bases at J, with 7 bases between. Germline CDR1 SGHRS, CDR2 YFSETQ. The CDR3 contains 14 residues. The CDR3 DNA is TGCGCCAGCAGCTTGGTTGGGGGCTCCTACGAGCAGTACTTC. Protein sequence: CASSLVGGSYEQYF.

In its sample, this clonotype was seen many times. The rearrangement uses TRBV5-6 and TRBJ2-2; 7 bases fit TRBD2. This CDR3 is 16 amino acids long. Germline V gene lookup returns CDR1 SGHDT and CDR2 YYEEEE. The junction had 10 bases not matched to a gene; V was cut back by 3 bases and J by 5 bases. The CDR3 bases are TGTGCCAGCAGCTCCGGGACTACGAAGGTGACCGGGGAGCTGTTTTTT. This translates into CASSSGTTKVTGELFF. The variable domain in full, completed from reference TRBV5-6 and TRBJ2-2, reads DAGVTQSPTHLIKTRGQQVTLRCSPKSGHDTVSWYQQALGQGPQFIFQYYEEEERQRGNFPDRFSGHQFPNYSSELNVNALLLGDSALYLCASSSGTTKVTGELFFGEGSRLTVL.

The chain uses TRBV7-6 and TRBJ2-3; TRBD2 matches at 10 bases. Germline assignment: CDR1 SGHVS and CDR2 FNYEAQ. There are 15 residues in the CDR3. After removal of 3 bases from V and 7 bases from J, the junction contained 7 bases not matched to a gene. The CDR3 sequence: CASSFTSGIGNTQYF. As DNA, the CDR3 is TGTGCCAGCAGCTTTACTAGCGGGATAGGGAATACGCAGTATTTT.

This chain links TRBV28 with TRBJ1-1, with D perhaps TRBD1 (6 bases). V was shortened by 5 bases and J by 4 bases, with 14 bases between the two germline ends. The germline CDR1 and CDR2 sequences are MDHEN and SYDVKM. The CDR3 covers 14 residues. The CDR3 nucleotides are TGTGCCAGCAGTCTAGGGGGGTCGTTCACTGAAGCTTTCTTT. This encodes CASSLGGSFTEAFF.

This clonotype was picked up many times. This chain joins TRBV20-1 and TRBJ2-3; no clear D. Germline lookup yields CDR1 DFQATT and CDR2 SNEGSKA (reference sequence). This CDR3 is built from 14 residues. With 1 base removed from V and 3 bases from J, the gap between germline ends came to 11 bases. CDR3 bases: TGCAGTGCTAGAGTCCTTCCTCCTACAGATACGCAGTATTTT. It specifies CSARVLPPTDTQYF.

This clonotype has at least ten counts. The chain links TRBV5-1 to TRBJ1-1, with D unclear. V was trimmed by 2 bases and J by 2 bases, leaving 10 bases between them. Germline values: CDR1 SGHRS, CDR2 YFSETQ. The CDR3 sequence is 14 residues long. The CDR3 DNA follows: TGCGCCAGCAGCTTTAGCGCAGCCAACACTGAAGCTTTCTTT. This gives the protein CASSFSAANTEAFF.

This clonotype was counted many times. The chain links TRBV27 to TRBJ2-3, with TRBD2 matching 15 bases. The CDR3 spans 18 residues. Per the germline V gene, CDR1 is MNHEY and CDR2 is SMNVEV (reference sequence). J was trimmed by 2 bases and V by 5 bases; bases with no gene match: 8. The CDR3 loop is CASSKPGLAGGFTDTQYF. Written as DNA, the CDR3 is TGTGCCAGCAGTAAACCGGGACTAGCGGGGGGCTTCACAGATACGCAGTATTTT.

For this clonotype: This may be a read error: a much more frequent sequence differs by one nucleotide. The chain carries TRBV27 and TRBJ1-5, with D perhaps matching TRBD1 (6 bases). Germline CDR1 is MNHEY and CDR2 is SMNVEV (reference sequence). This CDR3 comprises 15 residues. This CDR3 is CASSHDRYSNQPPHF. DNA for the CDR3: TGTGCCAGCAGTCACGACAGGTATAGCAATCAGCCCCCGCATTTT.

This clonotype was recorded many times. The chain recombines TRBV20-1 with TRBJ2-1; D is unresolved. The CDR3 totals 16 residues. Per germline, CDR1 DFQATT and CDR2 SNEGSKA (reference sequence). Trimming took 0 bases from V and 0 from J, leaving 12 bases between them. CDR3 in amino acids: CSARDPSRSSYNEQFF. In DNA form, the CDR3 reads TGCAGTGCTAGAGATCCGTCCAGGAGCTCCTACAATGAGCAGTTCTTC.

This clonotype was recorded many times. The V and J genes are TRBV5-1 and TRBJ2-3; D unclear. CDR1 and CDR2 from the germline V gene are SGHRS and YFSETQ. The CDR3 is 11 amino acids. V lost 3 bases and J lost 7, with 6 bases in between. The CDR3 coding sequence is TGCGCCAGCAGCTCCGAGTATACGCAGTATTTT. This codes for CASSSEYTQYF.

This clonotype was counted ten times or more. The CDR3 protein is CATRFDIQNTEAFF. As DNA, the CDR3 is TGTGCCACCAGGTTTGACATACAGAACACTGAAGCTTTCTTT. The rearrangement uses TRBV15 and TRBJ1-1; D not resolved. The V gene's germline CDR1 is LNHNV and CDR2 YYDKDF (reference sequence). This CDR3 spans 14 amino acids. Deletions cut 6 bases from V and 1 base from J, with 12 bases between. Full variable domain (remainder filled in from reference TRBV15 and TRBJ1-1): DAMVIQNPRYQVTQFGKPVTLSCSQTLNHNVMYWYQQKSSQAPKLLFHYYDKDFNNEADTPDNFQSRRPNTSFCFLDIRSPGLGDTAMYLCATRFDIQNTEAFFGQGTRLTVV.